These 26 T cell receptor beta chains came from one sample sequenced in a study of blood T cells in healthy people across ages. PCR was performed a second time for roughly 6 to 12 cycles using a sample-barcoded 5' primer and a J-beta primer mix. TCRdb ran MiXCR on the 5' RACE reads and lists one entry per CDR3 protein. The sample records 1.5 million to 2 million distinct CDR3 sequences, 28% being singletons. The source material was blood. These receptor sequences come from a woman aged 30 to 39 in good health.

The CDR3 sequence is CASGHPGQRNEKLFF. DNA for the CDR3: TGTGCCAGTGGTCATCCGGGACAGAGAAATGAAAAACTGTTTTTT. This chain joins TRBV6-6 and TRBJ1-4, with 7 bases lining up with TRBD1. Trimming at V came to 9 bases and at J to 5 bases, leaving 12 bases not matched to a gene. CDR3 length: 15 residues. Germline assignment: CDR1 MNHNY and CDR2 SVGAGI (reference sequence).

The rearrangement uses TRBV5-5 and TRBJ2-7; weak D call: TRBD1 (6 bases). V shed 4 bases and J shed 3 bases, with 14 bases lying between them. This CDR3 has 14 residues. Germline V gene sequence: CDR1 SGHKS, CDR2 YYEKEE (reference sequence). CDR3: CASSGDILFYEQYF. CDR3 nucleotide sequence: TGTGCCAGCAGCGGGGACATCCTCTTCTACGAGCAGTACTTC.

The chain uses TRBV20-1 and TRBJ2-1; D is possibly TRBD1 (6 bases). V was cut by 0 bases and J by 2 bases, with 17 bases left in between. This CDR3 comprises 17 residues. The germline CDR1 and CDR2 sequences are DFQATT and SNEGSKA (reference sequence). The CDR3 region is CSARDHPPGTTYNEQFF. CDR3 DNA sequence: TGCAGTGCTAGAGACCACCCCCCCGGGACAACCTACAATGAGCAGTTCTTC.

Points on this clonotype: As the CDR3 is not closed by the conserved phenylalanine or tryptophan, this likely results from a read error. This chain links TRBV5-1 with TRBJ2-1; 8 bases are shared with TRBD2. The DNA matches TRBJ2-7 better at its end, which makes the J call doubtful. Germline V gene data show CDR1 as SGHRS and CDR2 as YFSETQ. This CDR3 region has 14 residues. CDR3 nucleotides: TGCGCCAGCAGCTTGTCTAGCGGGCCCTACGAGCAGTACCTC. Its translation is CASSLSSGPYEQYL.

This clonotype was seen only a few times. The chain is built from TRBV28 and TRBJ2-7; TRBD2 is a possible D gene (6 bases). This CDR3 has 14 residues. Looked up from germline, CDR1 is MDHEN and CDR2 is SYDVKM. V shed 5 bases and J shed 4 bases, with 15 bases lying between them. CDR3 sequence (DNA): TGTGCCAGCAGTGCCTCGGAGGGCCGGTACGAGCAGTACTTC. Protein: CASSASEGRYEQYF.

This clonotype has just a few counts. The V call is TRBV11-2, the J call TRBJ2-1; D is perhaps TRBD2 (6 bases). Trimming removed 5 bases at V and 6 bases at J, with 17 bases between. There are 15 residues in the CDR3. The germline V gene has CDR1 SGHAT and CDR2 FQNNGV. As DNA, the CDR3 is TGTGCCAGCAGCCCACCCGGGAGCCGGGGCAATGAGCAGTTCTTC. This gives the protein CASSPPGSRGNEQFF.

This clonotype occurred many times. This chain connects TRBV12-3 or TRBV12-4 to TRBJ2-1, with D unresolved. The CDR3 contains 12 residues. The germline V and J ends were trimmed by 6 bases and 7 bases, with 10 bases remaining between them. DNA of the CDR3: TGTGCCAGCAGCTCGCTCGGGAATGAGCAGTTCTTC. Its translation is CASSSLGNEQFF.

In DNA form, the CDR3 reads TGCGCCAGCAGCTTGATCCCCTCCCCGGAGACCCAGTACTTC. This translates into CASSLIPSPETQYF. The gene calls are TRBV5-1 and TRBJ2-5; D call uncertain. This CDR3 has 14 amino acids. The germline CDR1 and CDR2 sequences are SGHRS and YFSETQ. V lost 1 base, J lost 5 bases, and 12 bases lay in between.

This clonotype appeared a few times. The junction differs from germline at one of its ends, possibly a read error. The rearrangement uses TRBV4-2 and TRBJ1-2, with 7 bases fitting TRBD1. This CDR3 is 16 amino acids long. In germline, CDR1 is LGHNA, CDR2 YNFKEQ. Here the CDR3 reads CSSSFSAGTARSGYTF. CDR3 nucleotide sequence: TGTTCCAGCAGCTTTAGCGCCGGGACAGCTCGCAGTGGCTACACCTTC.

The chain joins TRBV19 to TRBJ2-1, with D maybe TRBD1 (7 bases). Germline-derived CDR1 and CDR2 are LNHDA and SQIVND (reference sequence). The CDR3 spans 17 residues. V lost 6 bases to trimming and J lost 2 bases, with 20 bases between them. The CDR3 reads CASSGLRGDGAYNEQFF. As DNA, the CDR3 is TGTGCCAGTAGCGGGCTCAGGGGGGACGGGGCCTACAATGAGCAGTTCTTC. Drawing the rest from reference TRBV19 and TRBJ2-1, the complete variable domain is DGGITQSPKYLFRKEGQNVTLSCEQNLNHDAMYWYRQDPGQGLRLIYYSQIVNDFQKGDIAEGYSVSREKKESFPLTVTSAQKNPTAFYLCASSGLRGDGAYNEQFFGPGTRLTVL.

V and J are TRBV15 and TRBJ2-4, with D hard to call. Germline CDR1 reads LNHNV; CDR2 reads YYDKDF (reference sequence). CDR3 length equals 15 residues. The ends were cut back, 1 base at V and 1 base at J, with 8 bases in the middle. The CDR3, as DNA: TGTGCCACCAGCAGAGTGTATCAGGCCAAAAACATTCAGTACTTC. This encodes CATSRVYQAKNIQYF.

This sequence joins TRBV4-1 and TRBJ1-3; D is perhaps TRBD1 (5 bases). V lost 1 base, J lost 0 bases, and 13 bases lay in between. The CDR3 contains 17 residues. CDR1 and CDR2 from the germline V gene are MGHRA and YSYEKL. CDR3 nucleotides: TGCGCCAGCAGCCAAGGGGTTTTCCAGGGCTCTGGAAACACCATATATTTT. This encodes CASSQGVFQGSGNTIYF.

This sequence joins TRBV12-3 or TRBV12-4 and TRBJ1-6; 10 nucleotides line up with TRBD1. The CDR3 is made up of 13 amino acids. Germline trimming cut 8 bases from V and 9 bases from J; bases unmatched to any gene: 4. Here the CDR3 reads CASAGQGISPLHF. The DNA for the CDR3 is TGTGCCAGCGCGGGACAGGGGATTTCACCCCTCCACTTT.

This chain joins TRBV11-3 and TRBJ2-2; D ambiguous. Trimming removed 1 base from V and 4 bases from J, with 10 bases in between. CDR3 length: 15 residues. Germline lookup yields CDR1 SGHNT and CDR2 YENEEA. The CDR3 reads CASSLGRQPTGELFF. The CDR3 bases are TGTGCCAGCAGCTTAGGACGGCAGCCCACCGGGGAGCTGTTTTTT.

This clonotype was observed at least ten times. The rearrangement uses TRBV7-2 and TRBJ2-1; 13 bases line up with TRBD2. Germline assignment: CDR1 SGHTA and CDR2 FQGNSA. This CDR3 is built from 17 residues. The ends lost 2 bases at V and 13 bases at J; junction bases unmatched: 14. The CDR3, as DNA: TGTGCCAGCAGCTTATGGGGGACTAGCGGGACCCTTGGCCCACAGTTCTTC. This translates into CASSLWGTSGTLGPQFF.

The J gene is TRBJ2-2, the V gene TRBV4-1, with 8 bases matching TRBD2. The V segment lost 4 bases and the J segment 1 base; nucleotides outside the gene matches: 5. The CDR3 length is 16 residues. Germline CDR1 MGHRA, CDR2 YSYEKL. The CDR3 spells CASSRAGGRNTGELFF. The CDR3 region has the DNA TGCGCCAGCAGCCGCGCGGGGGGACGGAACACCGGGGAGCTGTTTTTT.

This clonotype has ten or more counts. The chain employs TRBV2 and TRBJ2-1; possibly TRBD1 for D (7 bases). V was shortened by 8 bases and J by 4 bases, with 12 bases between the two germline ends. Germline V gene data show CDR1 as SNHLY and CDR2 as FYNNEI. The CDR3 length is 13 residues. The DNA for the CDR3 is TGTGCCAGCTCGGGGGACAGTTACAATGAGCAGTTCTTC. Translation gives CASSGDSYNEQFF.

In the case of this clonotype: This may arise from a read error, as a much more abundant clone is one base away. The chain recombines TRBV29-1 with TRBJ2-1, with 8 bases identical to TRBD2. CDR1 is SQVTM and CDR2 is ANQGSEA in the germline V gene. The CDR3 sequence is 14 residues long. CDR3 DNA: TGCGGCGTTGGAACTAGCGGATTCTACAATGAGCAGTTCTTC. It specifies CGVGTSGFYNEQFF.

About this clonotype: This may be a read error, as it is one base from a much larger clone. The chain joins TRBV9 to TRBJ2-5, with D perhaps TRBD2 (5 bases). Germline V lookup: CDR1 SGDLS, CDR2 YYNGEE. This CDR3 spans 13 amino acids. The CDR3 coding sequence is TGTACCAGCAGCGGAGGTGGGGTCGAGACCCAGTACTTC. Its protein is CTSSGGGVETQYF.

Of note for this clonotype: A much larger clone sits a single nucleotide away, making a read error possible. In DNA form, the CDR3 reads TGTGCCAGCAGCATAGGACTAGCGGGGAGCACAGATACGCAGTATTTT. It specifies CASSIGLAGSTDTQYF. This chain links TRBV2 with TRBJ2-3, with 12 positions matching TRBD2. Germline V lookup: CDR1 SNHLY, CDR2 FYNNEI. The CDR3 contains 16 residues. V was pared by 6 bases and J by 0 bases, with 4 bases of the junction left unmatched.

This clonotype showed up just a few times. The chain recombines TRBV9 with TRBJ2-5, with 12 positions matching TRBD2. V shed 0 bases, J shed 5 bases, and the junction held 5 bases outside the gene matches. Germline V gives CDR1 SGDLS, CDR2 YYNGEE. This CDR3 contains 16 residues. CDR3 sequence: CASSVGRLAGVETQYF. The CDR3 nucleotides read TGTGCCAGCAGCGTAGGGCGACTAGCGGGGGTTGAGACCCAGTACTTC. Full variable domain (missing parts from reference TRBV9 and TRBJ2-5): DSGVTQTPKHLITATGQRVTLRCSPRSGDLSVYWYQQSLDQGLQFLIQYYNGEERAKGNILERFSAQQFPDLHSELNLSSLELGDSALYFCASSVGRLAGVETQYFGPGTRLLVL.

In regard to this clonotype: An end of the junction does not agree with germline; a read error may underlie this. This rearrangement joins TRBV5-1 to TRBJ2-1, with 12 bases fitting TRBD2. The germline CDR1 and CDR2 sequences are SGHRS and YFSETQ. The CDR3 length is 15 residues. CDR3 sequence: CASTPLAGGNNGQFF. CDR3 nucleotide sequence: TGCGCCAGCACCCCGCTAGCGGGAGGGAACAATGGGCAGTTCTTC. The full variable domain, with the rest looked up from reference TRBV5-1 and TRBJ2-1, is KAGVTQTPRYLIKTRGQQVTLSCSPISGHRSVSWYQQTPGQGLQFLFEYFSETQRNKGNFPGRFSGRQFSNSRSEMNVSTLELGDSALYLCASTPLAGGNNGQFFGPGTRLTVL.

On this clonotype: At one of its ends the junction is not consistent with the germline gene, which may arise from a read error. J is TRBJ2-4 and V is TRBV6-6, with 9 bases aligning to TRBD2. With the DNA end fitting TRBJ2-7 better, the J assignment may be wrong. Germline V lookup: CDR1 MNHNY, CDR2 SVGAGI (reference sequence). CDR3 length: 14 residues. The CDR3 sequence is CANSLSGRGSEQYF. The CDR3 DNA reads TGTGCCAACAGTCTTAGCGGGAGAGGCAGCGAGCAGTACTTC.

This clonotype was counted a few times. The CDR3 region has the DNA TGTGCCAGCAGCGAACCGGGACAGGGAGACTATGGCTACACCTTC. Amino acids: CASSEPGQGDYGYTF. The chain couples TRBV7-9 to TRBJ1-2, with 9 bases fitting TRBD1. Trimming removed 5 bases from V and 3 bases from J; junction bases left unmatched: 7. This CDR3 region has 15 residues. Germline CDR1 reads SEHNR; CDR2 reads FQNEAQ (reference sequence). The full variable domain, its missing parts supplied by reference TRBV7-9 and TRBJ1-2, is DTGVSQNPRHKITKRGQNVTFRCDPISEHNRLYWYRQTLGQGPEFLTYFQNEAQLEKSRLLSDRFSAERPKGSFSTLEIQRTEQGDSAMYLCASSEPGQGDYGYTFGSGTRLTVV.

The rearrangement links TRBV5-6 to TRBJ2-5; D may be TRBD1 (6 bases). CDR1 and CDR2 (germline): SGHDT, YYEEEE. V dropped 4 bases and J dropped 1 base, with 17 bases sitting between them. CDR3 length: 16 amino acids. This CDR3 is CASSMWTARFQETQYF. The CDR3 DNA sequence: TGTGCCAGCAGCATGTGGACAGCAAGATTCCAAGAGACCCAGTACTTC.

This clonotype was counted only a few times. The chain employs TRBV20-1 and TRBJ2-3; 8 positions match TRBD2. This CDR3 is 15 amino acids long. Germline V gene lookup returns CDR1 DFQATT and CDR2 SNEGSKA (reference sequence). V shed 3 bases, J shed 3 bases, and the junction held 8 bases outside the gene matches. The CDR3 region has the DNA TGCAGTGCTAGTCCCGAGCGGGGGCCAACAGATACGCAGTATTTT. Translating it yields CSASPERGPTDTQYF.